The 30 T cell receptor beta chains in this list originate from one sample, sequenced in a study of CD8+ T cells in alopecia areata. Described treatment: oral pan-JAK inhibitor, 5-10 mg twice daily. After isolation, RNA underwent reverse transcription to generate cDNA as the sequencing template. TCRdb keeps only in-frame clones here, not all; method: immunoSEQ multiplex PCR. The sample contains 200,000 to 250,000 clones, roughly two fifths of which appear only once. The starting material was CD4+ T cells sorted from blood, obtained at approximately week 30, from a patient treated with tofacitinib. The receptors were gathered from a human donor with alopecia areata.

The chain joins TRBV4-1 to TRBJ2-6; D remains ambiguous. Germline V gene lookup returns CDR1 MGHRA and CDR2 YSYEKL. CDR3 length: 16 amino acids. Trimming pared 3 bases from V and 2 bases from J, leaving 11 bases between. CDR3 DNA: TGCGCCAGCAGCCAGACCGACCAAACTGGGGCCAACGTCCTGACTTTC. Residues: CASSQTDQTGANVLTF.

The chain carries TRBV27 and TRBJ2-5; 10 bases agree with TRBD1. Trimming took 6 bases from V and 1 from J; bases not matched to a gene: 2. Germline CDR1 reads MNHEY; CDR2 reads SMNVEV (reference sequence). This CDR3 is built from 14 residues. CDR3 sequence (DNA): TGTGCCAGCAGCCGGACAGGGGGCCAAGAGACCCAGTACTTC. This encodes CASSRTGGQETQYF.

The chain employs TRBV7-9 and TRBJ2-5; D unresolved. The J call may be faulty, since TRBJ2-7 better matches the DNA end. Germline CDR1 reads SEHNR; CDR2 reads FQNEAQ (reference sequence). The CDR3 is made up of 12 amino acids. CDR3 sequence reads: CASSPGRYEQYF. In nucleotides, the CDR3 is TGTGCCAGCAGTCCAGGAAGGTACGAGCAGTACTTC.

The chain is built from TRBV19 and TRBJ2-7; possible D gene TRBD2, 5 bases. Germline-derived CDR1 and CDR2 are LNHDA and SQIVND (reference sequence). The CDR3 length is 15 residues. V lost 7 bases to trimming and J lost 3 bases, with 19 bases between them. CDR3: CASNDPSSSDYEQYF. CDR3 nucleotides: TGTGCCAGTAACGATCCCTCTAGCTCCGACTACGAGCAGTACTTC. Complete variable domain (other parts from reference TRBV19 and TRBJ2-7): DGGITQSPKYLFRKEGQNVTLSCEQNLNHDAMYWYRQDPGQGLRLIYYSQIVNDFQKGDIAEGYSVSREKKESFPLTVTSAQKNPTAFYLCASNDPSSSDYEQYFGPGTRLTVT.

The V and J genes are TRBV4-1 and TRBJ2-3, with D possibly being TRBD1 (5 bases). Germline V gene data show CDR1 as MGHRA and CDR2 as YSYEKL. V gave up 2 bases and J gave up 1 base, with 7 bases separating them. CDR3 length: 14 residues. The CDR3 region is CASSQQGRTDTQYF. CDR3 DNA sequence: TGCGCCAGCAGCCAACAGGGTCGCACAGATACGCAGTATTTT.

Many counts were recorded for this clone. J is TRBJ2-3 and V is TRBV5-8; D not resolved. The CDR3 is made up of 14 amino acids. CDR1 and CDR2 from the germline V gene are SGHTS and YDEGEE. Trimming removed 2 bases at V and 4 bases at J, with 11 bases between. The CDR3 DNA sequence: TGTGCCAGCAGCTTTCAGAACAGCGCAGATACGCAGTATTTT. It codes for CASSFQNSADTQYF. Full variable domain (remainder filled in from reference TRBV5-8 and TRBJ2-3): EAGVTQSPTHLIKTRGQQATLRCSPISGHTSVYWYQQALGLGLQFLLWYDEGEERNRGNFPPRFSGRQFPNYSSELNVNALELEDSALYLCASSFQNSADTQYFGPGTRLTVL.

This clone was found a few times. The chain joins TRBV5-1 to TRBJ1-6; 9 bases agree with TRBD1. This CDR3 is built from 15 residues. With 4 bases clipped from V and 6 bases from J, the junction kept 5 bases outside the gene matches. The germline CDR1 and CDR2 sequences are SGHRS and YFSETQ. DNA for the CDR3: TGCGCCAGCAGCATCGGACAGGGGATTAATTCACCCCTCCACTTT. It encodes CASSIGQGINSPLHF. Complete variable domain (other parts from reference TRBV5-1 and TRBJ1-6): KAGVTQTPRYLIKTRGQQVTLSCSPISGHRSVSWYQQTPGQGLQFLFEYFSETQRNKGNFPGRFSGRQFSNSRSEMNVSTLELGDSALYLCASSIGQGINSPLHFGNGTRLTVT.

This clone has only a few counts. This chain uses TRBV7-2 with TRBJ1-5; D gene uncertain. V was trimmed by 5 bases and J by 6 bases, leaving 11 bases between them. The CDR3 has 13 amino acids. Per the germline V gene, CDR1 is SGHTA and CDR2 is FQGNSA. The chain's CDR3 is CASSLSRTQPQHF. The CDR3 nucleotides are TGTGCCAGCAGCCTTTCCAGGACTCAGCCCCAGCATTTT.

The chain is built from TRBV28 and TRBJ2-1; 9 bases fit TRBD1. In germline, CDR1 is MDHEN, CDR2 SYDVKM. The CDR3 extends over 12 amino acids. V shed 8 bases, J shed 5 bases, and the junction held 1 base outside the gene matches. The CDR3 coding sequence is TGTGCCAGCGGGACAGGGAACAATGAGCAGTTCTTC. Translation gives CASGTGNNEQFF.

Only a few counts were recorded for this clone. The V call is TRBV19, the J call TRBJ2-2; D is possibly TRBD2 (5 bases). Trimming stripped 6 bases from V and 5 bases from J, with 10 bases between. The germline gives CDR1 LNHDA, CDR2 SQIVND (reference sequence). This CDR3 is 13 amino acids long. The CDR3 sequence is CASRTGGTGELFF. DNA of the CDR3: TGTGCCAGTAGGACTGGAGGAACCGGGGAGCTGTTTTTT.

This clone was counted between two and nine times. V and J are TRBV4-2 and TRBJ2-6, with 7 bases matching TRBD1. The CDR3 sequence is 17 residues long. The junction had 4 bases not matched to a gene; V was cut back by 0 bases and J by 2 bases. The V gene's germline CDR1 is LGHNA and CDR2 YNFKEQ. CDR3 in DNA: TGTGCCAGCAGCCAAGACACTACAGGGGCTGGGGCCAACGTCCTGACTTTC. Translation gives CASSQDTTGAGANVLTF.

This clone was seen only a few times. The genes are TRBV15 and TRBJ2-2, with D unclear. Trimming removed 0 bases from V and 2 bases from J, with 4 bases in between. Germline values: CDR1 LNHNV, CDR2 YYDKDF (reference sequence). This CDR3 has 14 amino acids. The CDR3 spells CATSRDINTGELFF. CDR3 nucleotides: TGTGCCACCAGCAGAGATATCAACACCGGGGAGCTGTTTTTT.

This clone was recorded a few times. This chain joins TRBV6-6 and TRBJ2-7, with 13 bases aligning to TRBD2. The CDR3 spans 16 residues. CDR1 and CDR2 from the germline V gene are MNHNY and SVGAGI (reference sequence). The trim removed 7 bases at V and 3 bases at J, leaving 9 bases unmatched. CDR3 sequence: CASITSGRAGRYEQYF. CDR3 nucleotides: TGTGCCAGCATAACTAGCGGGAGGGCTGGGCGCTACGAGCAGTACTTC.

This clone was observed a few times. The genes are TRBV2 and TRBJ2-1; TRBD2 matches 7 bases. V was clipped by 4 bases and J by 8 bases; unmatched bases: 11. The germline gives CDR1 SNHLY, CDR2 FYNNEI. The CDR3 has 15 amino acids. The CDR3: CASSVDGGSADEQFF. The CDR3 DNA is TGTGCCAGCAGTGTTGATGGCGGGAGTGCGGATGAGCAGTTCTTC.

In regard to this clone: Other nucleotide sequences from this sample produce the same CDR3. This chain connects TRBV30 to TRBJ2-3; D possibly corresponds to TRBD1 (6 bases). The CDR3 spans 14 residues. V shed 0 bases and J shed 1 base, with 8 bases lying between them. Germline V gene lookup returns CDR1 GTSNPN and CDR2 SVGIG (reference sequence). CDR3 sequence: CAWSVQGGTDTQYF. For the CDR3, the DNA is TGTGCCTGGAGTGTACAGGGAGGCACAGATACGCAGTATTTT.

This rearrangement joins TRBV9 to TRBJ1-2, with TRBD1 as a possible D gene (5 bases). The V gene lost 2 bases and the J gene lost 3 bases, with 8 bases spanning the gap. Germline CDR1 SGDLS, CDR2 YYNGEE. The CDR3 is made up of 13 amino acids. CDR3 sequence (DNA): TGTGCCAGCAGCGTGGTGGGGGACTATGGCTACACCTTC. Residues: CASSVVGDYGYTF.

CDR3 loop: CASSYERRGNTEAFF. CDR3 coding DNA: TGTGCCAGCAGTTACGAACGCAGGGGCAACACTGAAGCTTTCTTT. The chain combines TRBV6-5 with TRBJ1-1; D possibly corresponds to TRBD1 (6 bases). Germline CDR1 and CDR2: MNHEY and SVGAGI. V lost 2 bases and J 2 bases, leaving 12 bases between the germline ends. The CDR3 loop spans 15 amino acids.

The chain has TRBV4-1 and TRBJ1-1, with 7 bases lining up with TRBD1. Trimming removed 10 bases from V and 4 bases from J; junction bases left unmatched: 15. The CDR3 has 15 residues. CDR1 is MGHRA, CDR2 YSYEKL, per germline. DNA for the CDR3: TGCGCCACCGCTCCCTTCGACAGGGTGGTCACTGAAGCTTTCTTT. This codes for CATAPFDRVVTEAFF.

Only a few counts were recorded for this clone. Other DNA sequences within the sample encode an identical CDR3. The chain links TRBV5-1 to TRBJ2-1, with 7 bases that match TRBD2. V was clipped by 4 bases and J by 3 bases; unmatched bases: 4. CDR3 length equals 14 residues. CDR1 and CDR2 (germline): SGHRS, YFSETQ. CDR3: CASSLGDYYNEQFF. The CDR3 nucleotides read TGCGCCAGCAGCCTGGGGGACTACTACAATGAGCAGTTCTTC.

The genes are TRBV5-1 and TRBJ2-7; the D is unclear. The CDR3 sequence is 11 residues long. Germline V gene sequence: CDR1 SGHRS, CDR2 YFSETQ. V was pared by 2 bases and J by 7 bases, with 7 bases between. CDR3 DNA sequence: TGCGCCAGCAGCTTATTGATTGAGCAGTACTTC. Residues: CASSLLIEQYF.

This chain uses TRBV30 with TRBJ1-2; D is perhaps TRBD1 (6 bases). The CDR3 covers 12 residues. The V end was cut by 2 bases, the J end by 6 bases, with 10 bases between. The germline V gene has CDR1 GTSNPN and CDR2 SVGIG (reference sequence). The CDR3, as DNA: TGTGCCTGGAGTACAGGGAACCATGGCTACACCTTC. Translating gives CAWSTGNHGYTF.

The rearrangement joins TRBV7-9 to TRBJ2-1; TRBD1 agrees at 7 bases. This CDR3 is 14 amino acids long. Per germline, CDR1 SEHNR and CDR2 FQNEAQ (reference sequence). Trimming cost V 5 bases and J 2 bases; bases outside gene matches: 3. The CDR3 spells CASSPGGAYNEQFF. Written as DNA, the CDR3 is TGTGCCAGCAGCCCAGGGGGAGCCTACAATGAGCAGTTCTTC.

The V call is TRBV6-5, the J call TRBJ2-7; D gene unclear. The CDR3 length is 12 residues. The V end lost 7 bases, the J end lost 3 bases, and 10 bases lay between the germline ends. The germline V gene has CDR1 MNHEY and CDR2 SVGAGI. This chain's CDR3 is CASTGNFYEQYF. The CDR3 DNA reads TGTGCCAGCACGGGTAACTTCTACGAGCAGTACTTC.

This chain uses TRBV29-1 with TRBJ2-1, with no clear D. This CDR3 is 15 amino acids long. The germline V gene has CDR1 SQVTM and CDR2 ANQGSEA. Between the trimmed V and J ends, which lost 1 base and 0 bases, there was a span of 10 bases. CDR3 sequence reads: CSVEGLRASYNEQFF. CDR3 in DNA: TGCAGCGTTGAAGGTCTACGGGCCTCCTACAATGAGCAGTTCTTC.

The chain joins TRBV2 to TRBJ2-1; 7 positions match TRBD1. V trimming: 6 bases; J trimming: 5 bases; junction bases outside the gene matches: 7. Germline V lookup: CDR1 SNHLY, CDR2 FYNNEI. The length of the CDR3 is 14 residues. CDR3 in amino acids: CASRVRGIHNEQFF. DNA for the CDR3: TGTGCCAGCAGAGTCAGGGGGATCCACAATGAGCAGTTCTTC. The full variable domain, rest sourced from reference TRBV2 and TRBJ2-1, is EPEVTQTPSHQVTQMGQEVILRCVPISNHLYFYWYRQILGQKVEFLVSFYNNEISEKSEIFDDQFSVERPDGSNFTLKIRSTKLEDSAMYFCASRVRGIHNEQFFGPGTRLTVL.

This sequence joins TRBV5-1 and TRBJ2-3; TRBD2 matches 10 bases. Germline CDR1 reads SGHRS; CDR2 reads YFSETQ. The J segment lost 0 bases and the V segment lost 4 bases, leaving 11 bases of the junction unmatched. The CDR3 extends over 18 amino acids. In DNA, the CDR3 is TGCGCCAGCAGCCGGGGGGCTAGCGGGAGAGCCAGCACAGATACGCAGTATTTT. The encoded protein is CASSRGASGRASTDTQYF.

This clone was observed a few times. The chain employs TRBV2 and TRBJ2-2, with D perhaps matching TRBD1 or TRBD2 (5 bases each). The CDR3 covers 18 residues. V lost 8 bases and J 0 bases, leaving 22 bases between the germline ends. Germline CDR1 and CDR2: SNHLY and FYNNEI. CDR3 region: CASQGERFKFANTGELFF. DNA of the CDR3: TGTGCCAGCCAAGGGGAGCGCTTTAAGTTCGCGAACACCGGGGAGCTGTTTTTT.

The V call is TRBV4-1, the J call TRBJ2-6, with a weak D call TRBD2 (5 bases). Germline CDR1 and CDR2: MGHRA and YSYEKL. Trimming pared 2 bases from V and 12 bases from J, leaving 20 bases between. This CDR3 has 16 residues. CDR3 residues: CASSQLTGPNRGVLTF. The DNA for the CDR3 is TGCGCCAGCAGCCAATTGACGGGTCCAAACCGGGGCGTCCTGACTTTC.

V and J are TRBV4-1 and TRBJ2-7, with 11 positions matching TRBD2. Germline CDR1 reads MGHRA; CDR2 reads YSYEKL. This CDR3 comprises 16 residues. The V and J ends lost 0 bases and 4 bases, in that order; junction bases with no gene match: 5. The CDR3 nucleotides read TGCGCCAGCAGCCAAGATCCGCCTAGCGGGAGGTACGAGCAGTACTTC. Amino acids: CASSQDPPSGRYEQYF.

The J gene is TRBJ1-1, the V gene TRBV11-2; maybe TRBD1 (6 bases). The V end lost 3 bases, the J end lost 5 bases, and 19 bases lay between the germline ends. Germline V lookup: CDR1 SGHAT, CDR2 FQNNGV. This CDR3 contains 16 residues. CDR3 amino acids: CASSFRWTAEGTEAFF. The CDR3 DNA follows: TGTGCCAGCAGCTTCCGTTGGACAGCCGAGGGGACTGAAGCTTTCTTT.